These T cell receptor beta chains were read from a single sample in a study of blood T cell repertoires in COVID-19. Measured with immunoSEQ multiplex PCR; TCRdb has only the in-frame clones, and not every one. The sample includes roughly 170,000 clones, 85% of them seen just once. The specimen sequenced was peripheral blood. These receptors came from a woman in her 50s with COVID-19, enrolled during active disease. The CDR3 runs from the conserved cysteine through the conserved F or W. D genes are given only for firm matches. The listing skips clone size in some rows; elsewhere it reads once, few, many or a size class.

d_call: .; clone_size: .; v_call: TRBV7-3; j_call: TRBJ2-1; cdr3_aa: CASSLREPYRTHNEQFF; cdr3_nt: TGTGCCAGCAGCTTAAGGGAGCCCTATCGAACCCACAATGAGCAGTTCTTC
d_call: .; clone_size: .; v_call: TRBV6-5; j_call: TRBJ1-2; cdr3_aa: CASSYFQGTYGYTF; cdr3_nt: TGTGCCAGCAGTTATTTTCAGGGAACATACGGCTACACCTTC
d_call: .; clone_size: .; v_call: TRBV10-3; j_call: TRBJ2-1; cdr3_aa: CAIGTLVRGTSYNEQFF; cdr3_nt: TGTGCCATCGGAACCCTTGTTCGGGGAACCTCCTACAATGAGCAGTTCTTC
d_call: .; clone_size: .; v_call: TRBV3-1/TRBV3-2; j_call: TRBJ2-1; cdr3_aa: CASSQVRTHNEQFF; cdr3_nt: TGTGCCAGCAGCCAAGTACGGACACACAATGAGCAGTTCTTC
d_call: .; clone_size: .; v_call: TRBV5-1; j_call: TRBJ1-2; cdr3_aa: CASSLASGDYGYTF; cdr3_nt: TGCGCCAGCAGCTTGGCGTCAGGGGACTATGGCTACACCTTC
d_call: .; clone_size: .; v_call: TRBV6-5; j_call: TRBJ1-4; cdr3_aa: CASSYSRGEKLFF; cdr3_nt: TGTGCCAGCAGTTACTCTAGGGGGGAAAAACTGTTTTTT
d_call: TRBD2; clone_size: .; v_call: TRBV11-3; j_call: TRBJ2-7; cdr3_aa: CASSPAGESYEQYF; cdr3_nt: TGTGCCAGCAGCCCCGCGGGGGAGAGCTACGAGCAGTACTTC
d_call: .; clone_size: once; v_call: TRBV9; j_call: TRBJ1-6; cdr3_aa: CASSVGGSPLHF; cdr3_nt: TGTGCCAGCAGCGTAGGAGGTTCACCCCTCCACTTT
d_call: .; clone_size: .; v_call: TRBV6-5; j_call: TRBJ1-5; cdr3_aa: CASSYRGGNQPQHF; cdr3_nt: TGTGCCAGCAGTTACCGGGGAGGCAATCAGCCCCAGCATTTT
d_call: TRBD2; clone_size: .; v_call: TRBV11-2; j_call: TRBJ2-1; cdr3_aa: CASSFNPGGQFF; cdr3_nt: TGTGCCAGCAGCTTCAACCCGGGGGGGCAGTTCTTC
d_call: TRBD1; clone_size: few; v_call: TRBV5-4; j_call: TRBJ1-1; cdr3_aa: CASSLGKGAVNTEAFF; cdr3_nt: TGTGCCAGCAGCTTGGGTAAGGGGGCGGTGAACACTGAAGCTTTCTTT
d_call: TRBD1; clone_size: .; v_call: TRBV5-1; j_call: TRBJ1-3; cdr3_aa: CASSGSTGTGNTIYF; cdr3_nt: TGCGCCAGCAGCGGCTCGACAGGGACTGGAAACACCATATATTTT
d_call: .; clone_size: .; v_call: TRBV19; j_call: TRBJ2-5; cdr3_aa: CASSIGEKTQYF; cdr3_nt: TGTGCCAGTAGTATCGGAGAGAAGACCCAGTACTTC
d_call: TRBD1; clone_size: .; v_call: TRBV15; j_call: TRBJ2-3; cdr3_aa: CATSRDWGQGTDTQYF; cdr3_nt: TGTGCCACCAGCAGAGATTGGGGACAGGGAACAGATACGCAGTATTTT
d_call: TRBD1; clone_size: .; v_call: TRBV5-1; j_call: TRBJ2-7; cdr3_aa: CASSQGQGSLYEQYF; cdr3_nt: TGCGCCAGCAGCCAAGGACAGGGCTCTCTCTACGAGCAGTACTTC
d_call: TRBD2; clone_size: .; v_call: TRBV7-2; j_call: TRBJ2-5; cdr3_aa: CASRTSNQETQYF; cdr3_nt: TGTGCCAGTCGGACTAGCAACCAAGAGACCCAGTACTTC
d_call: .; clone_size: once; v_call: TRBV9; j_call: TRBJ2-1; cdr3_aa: CASSGGLASYNEQFF; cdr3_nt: TGTGCCAGCAGCGGGGGGCTAGCCTCCTACAATGAGCAGTTCTTC
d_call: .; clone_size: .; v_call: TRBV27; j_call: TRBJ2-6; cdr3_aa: CASSLAAVSGANVLTF; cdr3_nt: TGTGCCAGCAGTTTAGCGGCAGTATCTGGGGCCAACGTCCTGACTTTC
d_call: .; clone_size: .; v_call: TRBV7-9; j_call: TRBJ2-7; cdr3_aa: CASSPVPYEQYF; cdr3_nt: TGTGCCAGCAGTCCGGTGCCCTACGAGCAGTACTTC
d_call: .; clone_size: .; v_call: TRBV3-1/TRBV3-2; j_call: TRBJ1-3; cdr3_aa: CASSRTGPGNTIYF; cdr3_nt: TGTGCCAGCAGCCGCACAGGCCCTGGAAACACCATATATTTT
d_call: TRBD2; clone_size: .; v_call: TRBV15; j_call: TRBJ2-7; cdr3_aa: CATSAREVSYEQYF; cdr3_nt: TGTGCCACCAGTGCCCGGGAGGTCTCTTACGAGCAGTACTTC
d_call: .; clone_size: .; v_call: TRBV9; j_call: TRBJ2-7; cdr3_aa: CASSPDTGAYEQYF; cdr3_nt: TGTGCCAGCAGCCCAGACACGGGGGCCTACGAGCAGTACTTC
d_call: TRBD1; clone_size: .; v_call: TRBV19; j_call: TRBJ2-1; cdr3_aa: CASSNRDRGLGEQFF; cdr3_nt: TGTGCCAGTAGTAACCGGGACAGGGGGCTTGGTGAGCAGTTCTTC
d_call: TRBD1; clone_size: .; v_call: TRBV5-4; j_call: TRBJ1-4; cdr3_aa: CASSLGGDRGEKLFF; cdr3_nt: TGTGCCAGCAGCTTGGGTGGGGACAGGGGTGAAAAACTGTTTTTT
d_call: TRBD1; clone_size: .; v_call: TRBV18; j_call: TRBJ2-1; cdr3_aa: CASSPPGQGPGEQFF; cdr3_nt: TGTGCCAGCTCACCTCCGGGACAGGGACCAGGTGAGCAGTTCTTC
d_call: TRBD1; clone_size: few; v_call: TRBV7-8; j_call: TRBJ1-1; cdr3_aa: CASSLLGTGVRAEAFF; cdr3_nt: TGTGCCAGCAGCTTATTAGGGACAGGGGTGAGGGCTGAAGCTTTCTTT
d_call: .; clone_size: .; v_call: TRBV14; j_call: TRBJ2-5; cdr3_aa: CASSQGASETQYF; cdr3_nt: TGTGCCAGCAGCCAGGGAGCGTCAGAGACCCAGTACTTC
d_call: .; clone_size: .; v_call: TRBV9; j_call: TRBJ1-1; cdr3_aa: CASSVADRNTEAFF; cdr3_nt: TGTGCCAGCAGCGTAGCTGACAGGAACACTGAAGCTTTCTTT
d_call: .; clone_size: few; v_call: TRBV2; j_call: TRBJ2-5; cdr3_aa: CASSPQGQRQTQYF; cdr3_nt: TGTGCCAGCAGTCCCCAGGGACAACGACAGACCCAGTACTTC
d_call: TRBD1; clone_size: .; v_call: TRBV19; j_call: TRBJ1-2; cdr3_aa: CASSPGTGYGYTF; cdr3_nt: TGTGCCAGTAGTCCCGGGACAGGGTATGGCTACACCTTC
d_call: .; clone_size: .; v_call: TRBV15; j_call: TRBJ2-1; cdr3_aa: CATSRDRGGLTGVEQFF; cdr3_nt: TGTGCCACCAGCAGAGATAGGGGGGGACTCACCGGTGTAGAGCAGTTCTTC
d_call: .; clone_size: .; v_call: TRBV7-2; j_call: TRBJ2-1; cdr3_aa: CASSFRDTYNEQFF; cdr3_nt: TGTGCCAGCAGCTTTCGGGACACCTACAATGAGCAGTTCTTC
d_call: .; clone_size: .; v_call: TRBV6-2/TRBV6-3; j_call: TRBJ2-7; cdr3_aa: CASSYDGMAGLSPREQYF; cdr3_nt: TGTGCCAGCAGTTACGATGGAATGGCAGGGCTCTCCCCCCGCGAGCAGTACTTC
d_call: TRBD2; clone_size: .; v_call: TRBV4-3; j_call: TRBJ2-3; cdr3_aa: CASSQVPTSGKGDTQYF; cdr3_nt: TGCGCCAGCAGCCAAGTTCCGACTAGCGGGAAGGGAGATACGCAGTATTTT
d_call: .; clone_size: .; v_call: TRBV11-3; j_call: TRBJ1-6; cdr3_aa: CASSLDNYNSPLHF; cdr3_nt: TGTGCCAGCAGCTTAGACAATTATAATTCACCCCTCCACTTT
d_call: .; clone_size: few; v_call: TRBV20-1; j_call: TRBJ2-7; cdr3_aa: CSASGRKSYEQYF; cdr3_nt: TGCAGTGCTAGTGGGCGGAAATCCTACGAGCAGTACTTC
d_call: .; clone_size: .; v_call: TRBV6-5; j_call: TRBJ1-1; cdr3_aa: CASTRVARNTEAFF; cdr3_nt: TGTGCCAGCACCCGGGTGGCCAGGAACACTGAAGCTTTCTTT
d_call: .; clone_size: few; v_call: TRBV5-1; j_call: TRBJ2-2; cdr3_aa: CASSPDKNIGGGELFF; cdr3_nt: TGCGCCAGCAGCCCGGACAAGAACATAGGCGGCGGGGAGCTGTTTTTT
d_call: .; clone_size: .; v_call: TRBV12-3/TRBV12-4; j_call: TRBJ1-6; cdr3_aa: CASSYGNSPLHF; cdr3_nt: TGTGCCAGCAGTTACGGGAATTCACCCCTCCACTTT
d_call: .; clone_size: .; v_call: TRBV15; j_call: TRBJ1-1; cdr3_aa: CATSSPGGVNTEAFF; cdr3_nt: TGTGCCACCAGCAGCCCGGGAGGGGTGAACACTGAAGCTTTCTTT